This T cell receptor (beta chain) was sequenced during a study of blood T cell repertoires in COVID-19 (dated by TCRdb to about 2020). About the study as a whole: The collaborator samples originated in the United States, Italy and Spain and spanned the acute and convalescent phases of COVID-19. The material from the prospective study consisted of cDNA or gDNA derived from T cells, B-cell-depleted T cells, or PBMCs. Deeply sampled blood TCRbeta repertoires from subjects exposed to, actively infected with, or recovered from COVID-19 were included in the dataset. A freely available public database, intended as a resource for researchers studying the immune response to SARS-CoV-2, is where the repertoires were released. The samples were drawn from two sources: the first 160 participants of the ongoing ImmuneRACE study, and approximately 1,300 subjects contributed by 6 global collaborators. Sample metadata almost always included a de-identified subject ID, COVID-19 status, age in years and sex. Where available, HLA class I and class II types were taken from metadata supplied by the sample provider and were not determined by assay-based typing.

Points the paper makes about the study in general: Clinical and demographic metadata were provided uncurated, with the amount varying by source and participant.

Spanning cysteine to phenylalanine, the CDR3 consists of 14 amino acids. Here the CDR3 DNA is all that survives: 42 bases in frame from base 1. For this chain, trimming is 2 bases at the V end and 6 bases at the J end, and the number of junction bases without a gene match is 5. Sequences SEHNR (CDR1) and FQNEAQ (CDR2) are obtained from the germline V gene (reference sequence). Note on this clone: No cognate antigen has been identified for it. No qualities accompany the bases; no much larger clone lies one base away.

Whole blood was collected in K2EDTA tubes by collaborating institutions according to the institutions' own protocols. For TCRbeta analysis, collaborators shipped samples in one of three forms: frozen whole blood, isolated PBMCs, or DNA extracted from either of those sample types. TCRbeta CDR3 regions were amplified from genomic DNA by means of the immunoSEQ Assay, a bias-controlled multiplex PCR. The authors' pipeline ran thus. Within the assay, amplification of reference gene primers was used to estimate how many nucleated cells each sample contained. To quantify the absolute abundance of each unique TCRbeta CDR3 rearrangement, sequence reads were collapsed and filtered. Productive Simpson clonality was computed per sample as the square root of Simpson's diversity index over productive rearrangements. Here the immuneACCESS table is served through TCRdb, limited to in-frame sequences with V and J called. Missing clones are a known gap in these copies; in checked studies unresolved V genes cover under half, and the rest lacks a known reason. Clone size and the V and J calls come from that table; the DNA yielded D and trimming. In all, the sample holds 100,000 or so clones, and roughly four fifths of those were seen once. The ten largest make up roughly a tenth of the sample.

This receptor was taken from a human donor in a cohort sampled during active COVID-19. The chain is assembled from TRBV7-9 and TRBJ2-7; 9 bases in the middle match TRBD2. The specimen sequenced was peripheral blood. The nucleotide sequence is given as TGTGCCAGCAGCTTATTAGCGGGGGTAGGCGAGCAGTACTTC. This sequence encodes CASSLLAGVGEQYF.